The 15 T cell receptor beta chains given below trace back to one sample, sequenced in a study of shared clonotypes between healthy human individuals. Sequencing used immunoSEQ multiplex PCR; TCRdb keeps in-frame clones, though not all of them. The sample includes 1.6 million or so clones, approximately 98.5% of them seen just once. The sample consisted of naive CD4+ T cells sorted from blood. Subset here: CD45RA+ positively selected. The source is a young man in good health.

In regard to this clone: Other DNA variants within this sample encode the same CDR3. The chain links TRBV19 to TRBJ2-1; D possibly corresponds to TRBD2 (6 bases). There are 13 residues in the CDR3. Germline V gene data show CDR1 as LNHDA and CDR2 as SQIVND (reference sequence). With 0 bases removed from V and 7 bases from J, the gap between germline ends came to 7 bases. CDR3 in amino acids: CASSIDRGNEQFF. In nucleotides, the CDR3 is TGTGCCAGTAGTATAGATCGGGGGAATGAGCAGTTCTTC.

The rearrangement links TRBV6-5 to TRBJ2-7, with 7 nucleotides matching TRBD1. The CDR3 totals 13 residues. Germline V lookup: CDR1 MNHEY, CDR2 SVGAGI. Trimming cost V 6 bases and J 3 bases; bases outside gene matches: 5. The CDR3 coding sequence is TGTGCCAGCAGACCGGGACAGTTCTACGAGCAGTACTTC. Protein: CASRPGQFYEQYF.

V usage is TRBV5-1 and J usage is TRBJ2-2; 12 bases are shared with TRBD2. The V gene end was trimmed by 1 base and the J gene end by 7 bases; junction bases not matched to a gene: 14. Looked up from germline, CDR1 is SGHRS and CDR2 is YFSETQ. This CDR3 region has 19 residues. CDR3 sequence (DNA): TGCGCCAGCAGCTTGTCTAGACTAGCGGGAGCGAAACCGGACGGGGAGCTGTTTTTT. Amino acids: CASSLSRLAGAKPDGELFF.

With regard to this clone: The identical CDR3 is also encoded by other nucleotide sequences in the sample. The chain is built from TRBV4-1 and TRBJ2-1; 10 bases fit TRBD2. Trimming removed 1 base from V and 4 bases from J; junction bases left unmatched: 4. Germline V gene data show CDR1 as MGHRA and CDR2 as YSYEKL. The CDR3 is made up of 16 amino acids. CDR3 bases: TGCGCCAGCAGCCAAGCTCTAGCGGGAGCTTACAATGAGCAGTTCTTC. Its translation is CASSQALAGAYNEQFF.

The gene calls are TRBV27 and TRBJ2-5; TRBD2 agrees at 7 bases. The germline gives CDR1 MNHEY, CDR2 SMNVEV (reference sequence). The CDR3 totals 13 residues. V trimming: 0 bases; J trimming: 5 bases; junction bases outside the gene matches: 0. CDR3 DNA: TGTGCCAGCAGTTTATCCGGGGGGGAGACCCAGTACTTC. Translation gives CASSLSGGETQYF.

The CDR3 protein is CASGNFYEQYF. For the CDR3, the DNA is TGTGCCAGTGGCAACTTCTACGAGCAGTACTTC. The V call is TRBV7-9, the J call TRBJ2-7; D is unresolved. Trimming took off 9 bases at V and 3 bases at J, with 9 bases between the two ends. The CDR3 covers 11 residues. Germline lookup yields CDR1 SEHNR and CDR2 FQNEAQ (reference sequence).

CDR3 DNA: TGTGCCAGCAGTGCCCCGGGACAGAAGGGCTACACCTTC. It specifies CASSAPGQKGYTF. The chain joins TRBV25-1 to TRBJ1-2; TRBD1 agrees at 7 bases. This CDR3 has 13 amino acids. Germline lookup yields CDR1 MGHDK and CDR2 SYGVNS. V lost 4 bases, J lost 8 bases, and 7 bases stayed unmatched.

The gene calls are TRBV4-3 and TRBJ2-5; D is unclear. This CDR3 is 15 amino acids long. Trimming took off 0 bases at V and 2 bases at J, with 10 bases between the two ends. The germline gives CDR1 LGHNA, CDR2 YSLEER. The CDR3 loop reads CASSQDLQSQETQYF. The DNA for the CDR3 is TGCGCCAGCAGCCAAGATCTGCAGAGTCAAGAGACCCAGTACTTC.

The rearrangement joins TRBV5-1 to TRBJ2-3; D possibly corresponds to TRBD1 (7 bases). Trimming stripped 2 bases from V and 4 bases from J, with 14 bases between. Germline V gene sequence: CDR1 SGHRS, CDR2 YFSETQ. The CDR3 spans 15 residues. CDR3 loop: CASSLQGTRADTQYF. The CDR3 DNA is TGCGCCAGCAGCTTACAGGGGACTCGAGCAGATACGCAGTATTTT.

As regards this clone: Other nucleotide sequences in the sample specify the same CDR3. The V and J genes are TRBV15 and TRBJ2-7; D is perhaps TRBD1 (6 bases). Germline loops: CDR1 LNHNV, CDR2 YYDKDF (reference sequence). The CDR3 consists of 13 residues. The V end lost 3 bases, the J end lost 4 bases, and 10 bases lay between the germline ends. CDR3 in amino acids: CATSRDTGYEQYF. The CDR3 DNA reads TGTGCCACCAGCAGGGATACAGGGTACGAGCAGTACTTC.

This clone was seen only once. This chain joins TRBV5-1 and TRBJ2-1, with 9 bases lining up with TRBD2. V gave up 1 base and J gave up 2 bases; unmatched junction bases: 4. The CDR3 sequence is 16 residues long. The germline V gene has CDR1 SGHRS and CDR2 YFSETQ. In DNA, the CDR3 is TGCGCCAGCAGCTTGAGCGGGAGGCCCACCTACAATGAGCAGTTCTTC. Its protein product is CASSLSGRPTYNEQFF.

This clone appeared a single time. The chain couples TRBV18 to TRBJ2-1, with a weak D call TRBD2 (5 bases). This CDR3 is 12 amino acids long. Germline assignment: CDR1 KGHSH and CDR2 LQKENI. V was trimmed by 2 bases and J by 8 bases, leaving 7 bases between them. The CDR3 loop reads CASSPERHEQFF. CDR3 nucleotide sequence: TGTGCCAGCTCACCAGAGCGGCATGAGCAGTTCTTC.

The chain is built from TRBV11-2 and TRBJ2-5; perhaps TRBD2 as D (5 bases). CDR1 is SGHAT and CDR2 is FQNNGV in the germline V gene. The length of the CDR3 is 15 residues. The ends were cut back, 5 bases at V and 2 bases at J, with 15 bases in the middle. CDR3 in amino acids: CASSPTIEFQETQYF. Here the CDR3 DNA reads TGTGCCAGCAGCCCGACTATTGAGTTTCAAGAGACCCAGTACTTC.

This clone has a single count. The CDR3, as DNA: TGTGCCAGCAGCGTAGGACTAGCGGACTTCACAGATACGCAGTATTTT. Its protein is CASSVGLADFTDTQYF. The chain is built from TRBV9 and TRBJ2-3; 9 nucleotides line up with TRBD2. CDR3 length: 16 residues. Germline assignment: CDR1 SGDLS and CDR2 YYNGEE. The V segment lost 0 bases and the J segment 2 bases; nucleotides outside the gene matches: 4.

V and J are TRBV27 and TRBJ1-5, with no clear D. V was pared by 4 bases and J by 7 bases, with 17 bases between. The CDR3 spans 15 residues. Germline lookup yields CDR1 MNHEY and CDR2 SMNVEV (reference sequence). In nucleotides, the CDR3 is TGTGCCAGCAGTTCGCAAGGCCGCCCGGCCCAGCCCCAGCATTTT. Its translation: CASSSQGRPAQPQHF.